The next 20 T cell receptor beta chains were all read from a single sample in a study of T cells in Graves' hyperthyroidism and ophthalmopathy. Regions amplified from RNA transcripts were the TCR beta CDR3 regions. First-round RT-PCR with HTBI primers amplified the TCR CDR3 region. TCRdb independently ran MiXCR on the multiplex PCR reads; one entry per CDR3 protein. Of around 520,000 distinct CDR3 sequences in the sample, 13% to 15% were seen once. Source material: blood. All receptors derive from a woman aged 40 to 50 with Graves' hyperthyroidism.

This clonotype was picked up a small number of times. This sequence joins TRBV10-1 and TRBJ2-1; 7 bases agree with TRBD2. Trimming removed 3 bases from V and 4 bases from J; junction bases left unmatched: 3. CDR1 and CDR2 (germline): WNHNN, SYGVQD (reference sequence). This CDR3 contains 14 residues. CDR3 residues: CASSEGTTYNEQFF. CDR3 nucleotides: TGCGCCAGCAGTGAAGGGACTACTTACAATGAGCAGTTCTTC.

Ten or more counts support this clonotype. This chain uses TRBV2 with TRBJ1-6; 8 nucleotides match TRBD1. J lost 10 bases, V lost 3 bases, and 5 bases had no gene match. The CDR3 is made up of 14 amino acids. Germline V gene data show CDR1 as SNHLY and CDR2 as FYNNEI. CDR3 nucleotides: TGTGCCAGCAGTGACGGACAGGGTGTGTCACCCCTCCACTTT. This gives the protein CASSDGQGVSPLHF.

The rearrangement links TRBV20-1 to TRBJ2-3; D is unclear. Trimming took 7 bases from V and 0 from J, leaving 14 bases between them. CDR3 length equals 14 residues. Germline V gives CDR1 DFQATT, CDR2 SNEGSKA (reference sequence). The CDR3 region has the DNA TGCAGTGTGATCGGGCTGTCTAGCACAGATACGCAGTATTTT. This translates into CSVIGLSSTDTQYF.

This clonotype was recorded many times. The V call is TRBV28, the J call TRBJ2-7; tentatively, D is TRBD1 (5 bases). V was pared by 5 bases and J by 0 bases, with 14 bases between. This CDR3 comprises 15 residues. Germline V CDR1 and CDR2: MDHEN, SYDVKM. CDR3 DNA sequence: TGTGCCAGCAGTGTAAACAGGTTGGGCTCCTACGAGCAGTACTTC. Translation: CASSVNRLGSYEQYF.

This chain links TRBV20-1 with TRBJ1-5; unclear D gene. CDR3 size: 13 residues. Germline CDR1 reads DFQATT; CDR2 reads SNEGSKA (reference sequence). The CDR3 region is CSGGQAHNQPQHF. The CDR3 DNA sequence: TGCAGCGGAGGGCAGGCCCACAATCAGCCCCAGCATTTT.

This clonotype was detected only a few times. V and J are TRBV5-1 and TRBJ1-6; TRBD1 is a possible D gene (5 bases). The CDR3 has 13 residues. V lost 6 bases to trimming and J lost 8 bases, with 12 bases between them. From germline, CDR1 is SGHRS and CDR2 YFSETQ. Written as DNA, the CDR3 is TGCGCCAGCACAACGGGACCAGATTCACCCCTCCACTTT. Translating it yields CASTTGPDSPLHF. Full variable domain (outside the CDR3, taken from reference TRBV5-1 and TRBJ1-6): KAGVTQTPRYLIKTRGQQVTLSCSPISGHRSVSWYQQTPGQGLQFLFEYFSETQRNKGNFPGRFSGRQFSNSRSEMNVSTLELGDSALYLCASTTGPDSPLHFGNGTRLTVT.

This clonotype was observed at least ten times. The CDR3 reads CSATTQGMNTEAFF. The CDR3, as DNA: TGCAGTGCTACGACACAGGGGATGAACACTGAAGCTTTCTTT. The V and J genes are TRBV20-1 and TRBJ1-1, with TRBD1 matching 7 bases. V trimming: 4 bases; J trimming: 0 bases; junction bases outside the gene matches: 5. CDR1 is DFQATT and CDR2 is SNEGSKA in the germline V gene (reference sequence). The CDR3 is made up of 14 amino acids.

The chain couples TRBV9 to TRBJ2-5; D perhaps matches TRBD1 (6 bases). Germline V gene lookup returns CDR1 SGDLS and CDR2 YYNGEE. The CDR3 spans 15 residues. V was trimmed by 4 bases and J by 1 base, leaving 14 bases between them. The CDR3 region has the DNA TGTGCCAGCAGCCCCCAGGGGACGCTCCAAGAGACCCAGTACTTC. This codes for CASSPQGTLQETQYF. Using reference TRBV9 and TRBJ2-5 for the parts outside the CDR3, the full variable domain is DSGVTQTPKHLITATGQRVTLRCSPRSGDLSVYWYQQSLDQGLQFLIQYYNGEERAKGNILERFSAQQFPDLHSELNLSSLELGDSALYFCASSPQGTLQETQYFGPGTRLLVL.

This clonotype was seen repeatedly, ten times or more. CDR3 sequence reads: CASRGLAGEINEQFF. CDR3 in DNA: TGTGCCAGCAGGGGGCTAGCGGGAGAAATTAATGAGCAGTTCTTC. The chain is built from TRBV2 and TRBJ2-1; 10 bases match TRBD2. CDR3 length: 15 amino acids. The junction had 9 bases not matched to a gene; V was cut back by 6 bases and J by 7 bases. CDR1 and CDR2 from the germline V gene are SNHLY and FYNNEI.

This clonotype was detected many times. The chain combines TRBV12-3 or TRBV12-4 with TRBJ2-1; TRBD2 matches at 9 bases. V shed 6 bases and J 5 bases; nucleotides not matched to a gene: 8. The CDR3 runs 15 residues. In nucleotides, the CDR3 is TGTGCCAGCAGCTCGGGGCTAGCGGGGCACAATGAGCAGTTCTTC. Protein sequence: CASSSGLAGHNEQFF.

The chain has TRBV10-2 and TRBJ2-1; TRBD2 matches at 8 bases. The V segment lost 2 bases and the J segment 6 bases; nucleotides outside the gene matches: 6. Germline CDR1 reads WSHSY; CDR2 reads SAAADI. The CDR3 is 15 residues long. The CDR3 spells CASSEPSSGGNEQFF. The CDR3 DNA sequence: TGCGCCAGCAGTGAGCCTTCGAGCGGGGGCAATGAGCAGTTCTTC.

The V gene is TRBV6-1, the J gene TRBJ1-2; no firm D call. Germline V gene data show CDR1 as MNHNS and CDR2 as SASEGT. Trimming took off 10 bases at V and 0 bases at J, with 15 bases between the two ends. CDR3 length equals 14 residues. The DNA of the CDR3 is TGTGCCATAGGAACGGAACTAACTAACTATGGCTACACCTTC. It yields the protein CAIGTELTNYGYTF.

This clonotype was picked up many times. The chain employs TRBV29-1 and TRBJ2-1; D not resolved. Germline CDR1 is SQVTM and CDR2 is ANQGSEA. CDR3 length equals 13 residues. V shed 4 bases and J shed 9 bases, with 16 bases lying between them. This CDR3 reads CSVVVQIKTEQFF. CDR3 in DNA: TGCAGCGTTGTTGTTCAGATCAAGACTGAGCAGTTCTTC.

The count of this clonotype is one. Being one base from a much bigger clone, this may be a read error. The J gene is TRBJ2-1, the V gene TRBV7-2; D might be TRBD1 (6 bases). V lost 6 bases and J lost 15, with 18 bases in between. This CDR3 region has 12 residues. Germline CDR1 reads SGHTA; CDR2 reads FQGNSA. The CDR3 DNA is TGTGCCAGCAGTTCACAGGGAACGTGGCGGTTCTTC. It is translated as CASSSQGTWRFF.

This clonotype was seen a handful of times. This chain joins TRBV29-1 and TRBJ1-6, with 10 positions matching TRBD1. The V and J ends lost 7 bases and 5 bases, in that order; junction bases with no gene match: 5. The CDR3 is 14 residues long. Germline CDR1 and CDR2: SQVTM and ANQGSEA. The CDR3 loop reads CSARTGGDNSPLHF. The CDR3 DNA is TGCAGCGCCAGGACAGGGGGAGATAATTCACCCCTCCACTTT.

This clonotype was counted ten times or more. The chain has TRBV2 and TRBJ1-5; weak D call: TRBD1 (5 bases). The V gene lost 5 bases and the J gene lost 6 bases, with 14 bases spanning the gap. CDR1 SNHLY and CDR2 FYNNEI come from the germline V gene. This CDR3 comprises 14 residues. The CDR3: CASSTGTTRQPQHF. The CDR3 DNA reads as TGTGCCAGCAGTACGGGGACTACTCGTCAGCCCCAGCATTTT.

This clonotype was detected only a few times. The gene calls are TRBV7-9 and TRBJ2-7; 8 bases agree with TRBD2. Germline V gives CDR1 SEHNR, CDR2 FQNEAQ (reference sequence). Trimming removed 5 bases from V and 4 bases from J; junction bases left unmatched: 13. This CDR3 spans 16 amino acids. The CDR3 is CASSPPSAGGHYEQYF. The CDR3 bases are TGTGCCAGCAGCCCCCCGTCGGCGGGAGGCCATTACGAGCAGTACTTC.

This clonotype was counted a few times. This chain connects TRBV5-1 to TRBJ2-7, with D perhaps TRBD1 (6 bases). The CDR3 length is 14 residues. Germline CDR1 and CDR2: SGHRS and YFSETQ. V lost 4 bases to trimming and J lost 6 bases, with 17 bases between them. CDR3: CASSIGQWTAEQYF. CDR3 in DNA: TGCGCCAGCAGCATCGGACAGTGGACCGCCGAGCAGTACTTC.

This clonotype was found a few times. V is TRBV14 and J is TRBJ2-7; D ambiguous. This CDR3 comprises 13 residues. V lost 1 base, J lost 5 bases, and 9 bases lay in between. Germline CDR1 is SGHDN and CDR2 is FVKESK. The CDR3 protein is CASSQAPWDEQYF. In DNA, the CDR3 is TGTGCCAGCAGCCAAGCCCCTTGGGACGAGCAGTACTTC.

This clonotype was observed a few times. The V gene is TRBV2, the J gene TRBJ2-1, with D hard to call. The V gene's germline CDR1 is SNHLY and CDR2 FYNNEI. CDR3 size: 11 residues. Trimming left V 6 bases short and J 5 bases short, with 5 bases between. The chain's CDR3 is CASRSNNEQFF. CDR3 in DNA: TGTGCCAGCAGGTCAAACAATGAGCAGTTCTTC.